Following are 26 T cell receptor beta chains from one sample sequenced in a study of CD8 T cells in ankylosing spondylitis. Each CDR3 protein gets one entry after TCRdb re-called the 5' RACE reads with MiXCR. The sample yields tens of thousands of distinct CDR3 sequences, 6.5% to 9% seen once. The sample was blood, either unsorted or a sorted T cell fraction (not recorded which). The receptors stem from a female donor with ankylosing spondylitis or in good health (not recorded which).

This clonotype has ten or more counts. The V call is TRBV4-3, the J call TRBJ2-3, with TRBD2 identical over 10 bases. The J segment lost 3 bases and the V segment lost 3 bases, leaving 6 bases of the junction unmatched. This CDR3 is built from 16 residues. The V gene's germline CDR1 is LGHNA and CDR2 YSLEER. This CDR3 reads CASSQDSGGPTDTQYF. CDR3 coding DNA: TGCGCCAGCAGCCAGGATAGCGGGGGGCCAACAGATACGCAGTATTTT.

This clonotype came up many times. The CDR3 protein is CSARTTGEESNEKLFF. DNA for the CDR3: TGCAGCGCCAGAACGACAGGGGAGGAATCTAATGAAAAACTGTTTTTT. This rearrangement joins TRBV29-1 to TRBJ1-4, with 8 bases that match TRBD1. The CDR3 extends over 16 amino acids. V shed 7 bases and J 3 bases; nucleotides not matched to a gene: 13. CDR1 is SQVTM and CDR2 is ANQGSEA in the germline V gene.

This clonotype has a count of ten or more. The chain links TRBV5-1 to TRBJ1-2; 7 bases match TRBD1. The germline V gene has CDR1 SGHRS and CDR2 YFSETQ. The CDR3 sequence is 15 residues long. The junction had 6 bases not matched to a gene; V was cut back by 0 bases and J by 4 bases. The CDR3 sequence is CASSLEGAIIYGYTF. CDR3 sequence (DNA): TGCGCCAGCAGCTTGGAGGGGGCAATCATCTATGGCTACACCTTC.

This clonotype was counted at least ten times. The genes are TRBV6-5 and TRBJ1-6; 9 bases fit TRBD1. Unmatched junction bases numbered 4, after V lost 0 bases and J lost 10 bases. Per germline, CDR1 MNHEY and CDR2 SVGAGI. The CDR3 totals 15 residues. The CDR3 sequence: CASSYSGQGDSPLHF. The CDR3 DNA follows: TGTGCCAGCAGTTACTCGGGACAGGGCGACTCACCCCTCCACTTT.

The CDR3 DNA sequence: TGTGCCATCAGTGAGTTTAGCAATCAGCCCCAGCATTTT. This sequence encodes CAISEFSNQPQHF. V gene TRBV10-3 combines with J gene TRBJ1-5; the D is unclear. V was clipped by 1 base and J by 0 bases, with 1 base between them. The CDR3 length is 13 residues. CDR1 and CDR2 from the germline V gene are ENHRY and SYGVKD.

This clonotype showed up just a few times. V and J are TRBV18 and TRBJ2-2; no definite D call. This CDR3 spans 15 amino acids. Germline V gene sequence: CDR1 KGHSH, CDR2 LQKENI. The V gene lost 5 bases and the J gene lost 1 base, with 11 bases spanning the gap. The CDR3 sequence is CASSTRLGNTGELFF. In DNA, the CDR3 is TGTGCCAGCTCAACCCGACTGGGGAACACCGGGGAGCTGTTTTTT. The whole variable domain, remainder taken from reference TRBV18 and TRBJ2-2, is NAGVMQNPRHLVRRRGQEARLRCSPMKGHSHVYWYRQLPEEGLKFMVYLQKENIIDESGMPKERFSAEFPKEGPSILRIQQVVRGDSAAYFCASSTRLGNTGELFFGEGSRLTVL.

There are many counts of this clonotype. The chain combines TRBV9 with TRBJ1-1, with D uncertain. Germline CDR1 reads SGDLS; CDR2 reads YYNGEE. V gave up 0 bases and J gave up 1 base, with 4 bases separating them. The CDR3 runs 13 residues. CDR3 coding DNA: TGTGCCAGCAGCGTAGAGGGGAACACTGAAGCTTTCTTT. Translation gives CASSVEGNTEAFF.

The table lists this clonotype with many counts. This rearrangement joins TRBV5-5 to TRBJ1-5; no clear D gene. Germline-derived CDR1 and CDR2 are SGHKS and YYEKEE (reference sequence). Trimming stripped 1 base from V and 6 bases from J, with 8 bases between. The CDR3 runs 13 residues. CDR3 residues: CASSLSGSQPQHF. CDR3 coding DNA: TGTGCCAGCAGCTTGTCAGGATCTCAGCCCCAGCATTTT.

This clonotype was seen many times. The V gene is TRBV5-1, the J gene TRBJ1-4, with D unresolved. The CDR3 has 13 residues. Trimming stripped 6 bases from V and 6 bases from J, with 12 bases between. The germline gives CDR1 SGHRS, CDR2 YFSETQ. The CDR3 bases are TGCGCCAGCAAAGGAACTCTTGATGAAAAACTGTTTTTT. Its translation: CASKGTLDEKLFF.

At least ten counts were recorded for this clonotype. The chain links TRBV6-1 to TRBJ1-4, with unresolved D. V was shortened by 6 bases and J by 4 bases, with 9 bases between the two germline ends. The V gene's germline CDR1 is MNHNS and CDR2 SASEGT. The CDR3 covers 13 residues. CDR3 residues: CASRSTLNEKLFF. The CDR3 DNA follows: TGTGCCAGCAGATCGACCCTTAATGAAAAACTGTTTTTT.

This clonotype was recorded many times. The gene calls are TRBV5-1 and TRBJ2-3, with D possibly TRBD2 on 5 matching bases. Germline V gene sequence: CDR1 SGHRS, CDR2 YFSETQ. V gave up 0 bases and J gave up 2 bases, with 13 bases separating them. This CDR3 is 16 amino acids long. This CDR3 is CASSLEGRAHTDTQYF. In DNA, the CDR3 is TGCGCCAGCAGCTTGGAAGGGCGGGCCCACACAGATACGCAGTATTTT.

Ten or more counts support this clonotype. The rearrangement links TRBV12-3 or TRBV12-4 to TRBJ1-5; D perhaps matches TRBD1 (5 bases). V was trimmed by 6 bases and J by 1 base, leaving 10 bases between them. The CDR3 covers 14 residues. The CDR3 sequence is CASRDGDSNQPQHF. The CDR3 nucleotides are TGTGCCAGCAGGGACGGGGACAGCAATCAGCCCCAGCATTTT.

In its sample, this clonotype was seen many times. This chain links TRBV5-1 with TRBJ2-4; 8 nucleotides agree with TRBD1. The CDR3 length is 14 residues. With 3 bases clipped from V and 9 bases from J, the junction kept 8 bases outside the gene matches. CDR1 is SGHRS, CDR2 YFSETQ, per germline. As DNA, the CDR3 is TGCGCCAGCAGCTCAACAGGGGGATGGAGCATTCAGTACTTC. Residues: CASSSTGGWSIQYF.

This clonotype was observed a handful of times. The V gene is TRBV7-2, the J gene TRBJ2-3; unclear D gene. The CDR3 is made up of 13 amino acids. The germline V gene encodes CDR1 SGHTA and CDR2 FQGNSA. V lost 5 bases and J 4 bases, leaving 10 bases between the germline ends. The CDR3 region has the DNA TGTGCCAGCAGCCCACTCTTTGCAGATACGCAGTATTTT. Its protein product is CASSPLFADTQYF. Filled out from reference TRBV7-2 and TRBJ2-3, the complete variable domain reads GAGVSQSPSNKVTEKGKDVELRCDPISGHTALYWYRQSLGQGLEFLIYFQGNSAPDKSGLPSDRFSAERTGGSVSTLTIQRTQQEDSAVYLCASSPLFADTQYFGPGTRLTVL.

This clonotype was seen ten or more times. The rearrangement joins TRBV5-1 to TRBJ2-3; no clear D. The CDR3 has 13 residues. Trimming pared 7 bases from V and 0 bases from J, leaving 9 bases between. Germline loops: CDR1 SGHRS, CDR2 YFSETQ. The CDR3 coding sequence is TGCGCCAGCCGTTCGGGTAGCACAGATACGCAGTATTTT. It encodes CASRSGSTDTQYF.

The sample holds many counts of this clonotype. This rearrangement joins TRBV29-1 to TRBJ2-5, with D possibly being TRBD2 (6 bases). The germline V and J ends were trimmed by 6 bases and 0 bases, with 11 bases remaining between them. This CDR3 has 13 residues. Germline values: CDR1 SQVTM, CDR2 ANQGSEA. The CDR3 spells CSVPLAYQETQYF. In nucleotides, the CDR3 is TGCAGCGTCCCTCTAGCGTACCAAGAGACCCAGTACTTC.

This clonotype was seen many times. The chain is built from TRBV12-3 or TRBV12-4 and TRBJ1-2, with D perhaps matching TRBD1 (5 bases). The CDR3 loop spans 17 amino acids. V lost 5 bases, J lost 1 base, and 20 bases lay in between. The CDR3 region is CASSQGRDGYFNYGYTF. CDR3 sequence (DNA): TGTGCCAGCAGTCAGGGCAGGGACGGTTATTTTAACTATGGCTACACCTTC.

Of note for this clonotype: This clone may be a read error of a much larger clone one base away. This rearrangement joins TRBV28 to TRBJ1-6, with D uncertain. Germline loops: CDR1 MDHEN, CDR2 SYDVKM. The V and J ends lost 5 bases and 10 bases respectively, with 21 bases between them. The length of the CDR3 is 16 residues. This CDR3 reads CASSTPGMGLGSPLHF. The CDR3 DNA reads as TGTGCCAGCAGTACCCCCGGCATGGGGTTAGGATCACCCCTCCACTTT.

Many counts were recorded for this clonotype. This chain uses TRBV20-1 with TRBJ2-3; D is unclear. The CDR3 spans 8 residues. V was trimmed by 5 bases and J by 12 bases, leaving 6 bases between them. Germline assignment: CDR1 DFQATT and CDR2 SNEGSKA (reference sequence). The CDR3 DNA reads TGCAGTGCTGATTCTCAGTATTTT. Translated: CSADSQYF.

This clonotype was found many times. The rearrangement joins TRBV27 to TRBJ1-6; D is uncertain. V lost 3 bases to trimming and J lost 2 bases, with 11 bases between them. This CDR3 contains 16 residues. Germline CDR1 MNHEY, CDR2 SMNVEV (reference sequence). The CDR3 nucleotides are TGTGCCAGCAGTTTGGAGTCCACCGCCTATAATTCACCCCTCCACTTT. Residues: CASSLESTAYNSPLHF.

This clonotype was observed many times. This chain's CDR3 is CASSSPGQGYLEQYF. CDR3 coding DNA: TGTGCCAGCAGTTCTCCGGGACAGGGCTACCTCGAGCAGTACTTC. This chain joins TRBV27 and TRBJ2-7; 9 bases map to TRBD1. Germline-derived CDR1 and CDR2 are MNHEY and SMNVEV (reference sequence). This CDR3 comprises 15 residues. Trimming removed 4 bases from V and 6 bases from J; junction bases left unmatched: 10.

The sample holds many counts of this clonotype. This chain joins TRBV19 and TRBJ1-2, with TRBD1 as a possible D gene (6 bases). This CDR3 region has 13 residues. With 8 bases removed from V and 4 bases from J, the gap between germline ends came to 14 bases. CDR1 is LNHDA, CDR2 SQIVND, per germline (reference sequence). The CDR3 nucleotides are TGTGCCAGTTCGACAGGTGGGGTCTATGGCTACACCTTC. It encodes CASSTGGVYGYTF.

This clonotype was seen repeatedly, ten times or more. The V gene is TRBV5-1, the J gene TRBJ2-1; TRBD2 agrees at 12 bases. Germline CDR1 SGHRS, CDR2 YFSETQ. V shed 5 bases, J shed 5 bases, and the junction held 8 bases outside the gene matches. This CDR3 has 16 residues. The CDR3 loop reads CASRRLLAGGHNEQFF. CDR3 nucleotides: TGCGCCAGCAGGCGCCTACTAGCGGGGGGCCACAATGAGCAGTTCTTC. Supplemented by reference TRBV5-1 and TRBJ2-1, the full variable domain reads KAGVTQTPRYLIKTRGQQVTLSCSPISGHRSVSWYQQTPGQGLQFLFEYFSETQRNKGNFPGRFSGRQFSNSRSEMNVSTLELGDSALYLCASRRLLAGGHNEQFFGPGTRLTVL.

The table lists this clonotype with many counts. V is TRBV21-1 and J is TRBJ2-6; TRBD1 reflects the table's D call only, with no check against the DNA. TRBV21-1 is annotated as a pseudogene. The CDR3 contains 19 residues. This CDR3 reads CASSKTPGQAHSGANVLTF. The CDR3 DNA reads as TGTGCCAGCAGCAAAACACCGGGACAGGCCCATTCTGGGGCCAACGTCCTGACTTTC.

At least ten counts were recorded for this clonotype. The rearrangement uses TRBV4-1 and TRBJ2-1; 11 bases agree with TRBD2. The germline gives CDR1 MGHRA, CDR2 YSYEKL. This CDR3 is built from 16 residues. J lost 2 bases, V lost 6 bases, and 6 bases had no gene match. The CDR3 loop is CASRGLAGGTYNEQFF. Written as DNA, the CDR3 is TGCGCCAGCAGAGGGCTAGCGGGGGGAACCTACAATGAGCAGTTCTTC.

This clonotype showed up many times. This chain joins TRBV5-6 and TRBJ1-1, with D hard to call. V was pared by 0 bases and J by 0 bases, with 9 bases between. The CDR3 consists of 15 residues. Germline lookup yields CDR1 SGHDT and CDR2 YYEEEE. The CDR3 nucleotides read TGTGCCAGCAGCTTGGCGGCGTACATGAACACTGAAGCTTTCTTT. As protein: CASSLAAYMNTEAFF.